A selection of T cell receptor beta chains follows, all from one sample in a study of long-term antiretroviral therapy in people with HIV. Here immunoSEQ multiplex PCR was the method, and the copy in TCRdb shows in-frame clones only, minus some. Of around 20,000 clones in the sample, roughly four fifths are singletons; the top ten hold 6.5% to 7.5%. The material was unsorted PBMCs, obtained 2.2 years after starting antiretroviral therapy. Source of these receptors: a man between 45 and 60 years old with HIV. CDR3s include the opening cysteine and the closing phenylalanine or tryptophan. A D gene is named only where the DNA matches it firmly. Clone size is given for some rows only: seen once, a few or many times, or a class if the clone is expanded.

clone size: NA
D gene: NA
J gene: TRBJ1-1
V gene: TRBV28
CDR3 DNA: TGTGCCAGCAGCGCCCGGGACACTGAAGCTTTCTTT
CDR3 protein: CASSARDTEAFF

clone size: NA
D gene: NA
J gene: TRBJ2-1
V gene: TRBV28
CDR3 DNA: TGTGCCTACGGGGGCCTTGGGGCTCCCTTCTATGAACAGTTCTTC
CDR3 protein: CAYGGLGAPFYEQFF

clone size: once
D gene: NA
J gene: TRBJ1-5
V gene: TRBV6-6
CDR3 DNA: TGTGCCAGCAGTTATGGGGGACGCAATAGCAATCAGCCCCAGCATTTT
CDR3 protein: CASSYGGRNSNQPQHF

clone size: few
D gene: TRBD1
J gene: TRBJ1-5
V gene: TRBV5-8
CDR3 DNA: TGTGCCAGCAGCCTCGACAGGGAAAAAGGTCAGCCCCAGCATTTT
CDR3 protein: CASSLDREKGQPQHF

clone size: NA
D gene: TRBD2
J gene: TRBJ2-7
V gene: TRBV9
CDR3 DNA: TGTGCCAGCAGCGTCGGGACTAGCGGATTGGCAGCGAACGAGCAGTACTTC
CDR3 protein: CASSVGTSGLAANEQYF

clone size: NA
D gene: NA
J gene: TRBJ2-7
V gene: TRBV4-1
CDR3 DNA: TGCGCCAGCAGCCCGACCTTAACCTACGAGCAGTACTTC
CDR3 protein: CASSPTLTYEQYF

clone size: NA
D gene: NA
J gene: TRBJ2-1
V gene: TRBV7-2
CDR3 DNA: TGTGCCAGCAGCTTATTCGGCTCCTACAATGAGCAGTTCTTC
CDR3 protein: CASSLFGSYNEQFF

clone size: NA
D gene: TRBD2
J gene: TRBJ2-3
V gene: TRBV6-6
CDR3 DNA: TGTGCCAGCAGTTACGAGGCGGGGGGAATAGATACGCAGTATTTT
CDR3 protein: CASSYEAGGIDTQYF

clone size: NA
D gene: NA
J gene: TRBJ2-6
V gene: TRBV27
CDR3 DNA: TGTGCCAGCAGTTTGAAGGCCAGCAGCTCTGGGGCCAACGTCCTGACTTTC
CDR3 protein: CASSLKASSSGANVLTF

clone size: once
D gene: NA
J gene: TRBJ1-5
V gene: TRBV2
CDR3 DNA: TGTGCCAGCACTACAGAAGAAGGGTATAGCAATCAGCCCCAGCATTTT
CDR3 protein: CASTTEEGYSNQPQHF

clone size: NA
D gene: NA
J gene: TRBJ2-3
V gene: TRBV5-1
CDR3 DNA: TGCGCCAGCAGGTCACAGGCGTTGGGCCTCGTAAGGGCAGATACGCAGTATTTT
CDR3 protein: CASRSQALGLVRADTQYF

clone size: once
D gene: NA
J gene: TRBJ2-3
V gene: TRBV4-3
CDR3 DNA: TGCGCCAGCAGCCAAGAAGGGGTAATGGATACGCAGTATTTT
CDR3 protein: CASSQEGVMDTQYF

clone size: NA
D gene: TRBD1
J gene: TRBJ2-1
V gene: TRBV15
CDR3 DNA: TGTGCCACCAGCAGAGATTCCGGGACAGGAAGCTCCTACAATGAGCAGTTCTTC
CDR3 protein: CATSRDSGTGSSYNEQFF

clone size: NA
D gene: NA
J gene: TRBJ1-1
V gene: TRBV27
CDR3 DNA: TGTGCCAGCAGTCCGACGCCGGTGAACACTGAAGCTTTCTTT
CDR3 protein: CASSPTPVNTEAFF

clone size: NA
D gene: NA
J gene: TRBJ2-3
V gene: TRBV28
CDR3 DNA: TGTGCCAGCAGGCCTCCTACAGGGCTTAGCACAGATACGCAGTATTTT
CDR3 protein: CASRPPTGLSTDTQYF

clone size: NA
D gene: TRBD2
J gene: TRBJ2-3
V gene: TRBV19
CDR3 DNA: TGTGCCAGTAGTTGGAGTAGCGGGCGCAGCACAGATACGCAGTATTTT
CDR3 protein: CASSWSSGRSTDTQYF

clone size: NA
D gene: NA
J gene: TRBJ2-5
V gene: TRBV28
CDR3 DNA: TGTGCCAGCACGGGGACCTACCAAGAGACCCAGTACTTC
CDR3 protein: CASTGTYQETQYF

clone size: NA
D gene: NA
J gene: TRBJ1-1
V gene: TRBV6-1
CDR3 DNA: TGTGCCAGCAGTGTCCAGGGTAACACTGAAGCTTTCTTT
CDR3 protein: CASSVQGNTEAFF

clone size: NA
D gene: NA
J gene: TRBJ2-7
V gene: TRBV11-2
CDR3 DNA: TGTGCCAGCAGCTTGACTAGATCCAGAACGTTAGAGCAGTACTTC
CDR3 protein: CASSLTRSRTLEQYF

clone size: NA
D gene: NA
J gene: TRBJ1-6
V gene: TRBV27
CDR3 DNA: TGTGCCAGCAGTCTCCGGTGGAGTTCACCCCTCCACTTT
CDR3 protein: CASSLRWSSPLHF

clone size: NA
D gene: NA
J gene: TRBJ1-3
V gene: TRBV28
CDR3 DNA: TGTGCCAGCAATCCGGGGCCCCAGCGGACCATATATTTT
CDR3 protein: CASNPGPQRTIYF

clone size: few
D gene: NA
J gene: TRBJ1-4
V gene: TRBV27
CDR3 DNA: TGTGCCAGCAGCTTAGGGGGGCTTAATGAAAAACTGTTTTTT
CDR3 protein: CASSLGGLNEKLFF

clone size: NA
D gene: TRBD1
J gene: TRBJ1-2
V gene: TRBV19
CDR3 DNA: TGTGCCAGTAGACCGGACAGGGGCGACGGCTACACCTTC
CDR3 protein: CASRPDRGDGYTF

clone size: NA
D gene: NA
J gene: TRBJ1-5
V gene: TRBV6-4
CDR3 DNA: TGTGCCAGCAGTGAAGCTCCGGGCTACAATCAGCCCCAGCATTTT
CDR3 protein: CASSEAPGYNQPQHF

clone size: few
D gene: TRBD1
J gene: TRBJ2-7
V gene: TRBV7-9
CDR3 DNA: TGTGCCAGCAGCGAAGGGACAGCGCTCTCCTACGAGCAGTACTTC
CDR3 protein: CASSEGTALSYEQYF

clone size: NA
D gene: NA
J gene: TRBJ1-1
V gene: TRBV5-1
CDR3 DNA: TGCGCCAGCAGCCGCGACACAGGGATGAACACTGAAGCTTTCTTT
CDR3 protein: CASSRDTGMNTEAFF

clone size: NA
D gene: NA
J gene: TRBJ1-6
V gene: TRBV28
CDR3 DNA: TGTGCCAGCAGTTCGAATTCACCCCTCCACTTT
CDR3 protein: CASSSNSPLHF

clone size: NA
D gene: TRBD1
J gene: TRBJ2-7
V gene: TRBV19
CDR3 DNA: TGTGCCAGTAGTATGCGGACAGGCTACGAGCAGTACTTC
CDR3 protein: CASSMRTGYEQYF

clone size: NA
D gene: NA
J gene: TRBJ1-4
V gene: TRBV15
CDR3 DNA: TGTGCCACCAGCAGAGATAGATTTGGGACAACCCTCTCTGAAAAACTGTTTTTT
CDR3 protein: CATSRDRFGTTLSEKLFF

clone size: NA
D gene: NA
J gene: TRBJ2-3
V gene: TRBV15
CDR3 DNA: TGTGCCACCAGCCCACTTTACAGGGCAGATACGCAGTATTTT
CDR3 protein: CATSPLYRADTQYF

clone size: NA
D gene: NA
J gene: TRBJ1-2
V gene: TRBV5-4
CDR3 DNA: TGTGCCAGCAGCCTCTTGGGCAGGGACTATGGCTACACCTTC
CDR3 protein: CASSLLGRDYGYTF

clone size: NA
D gene: NA
J gene: TRBJ1-3
V gene: TRBV11-2
CDR3 DNA: TGTGCCAGCAGCTTAGGGGGGTCTGGAAACACCATATATTTT
CDR3 protein: CASSLGGSGNTIYF

clone size: NA
D gene: NA
J gene: TRBJ2-7
V gene: TRBV5-8
CDR3 DNA: TGTGCCAGCAGCTTAGCGGGACAGAGCTCCTACGAGCAGTACTTC
CDR3 protein: CASSLAGQSSYEQYF

clone size: NA
D gene: NA
J gene: TRBJ2-7
V gene: TRBV7-9
CDR3 DNA: TGTGCCAGCAGCCCCGGTCCCAACTACGAGCAGTACTTC
CDR3 protein: CASSPGPNYEQYF

clone size: NA
D gene: NA
J gene: TRBJ1-1
V gene: TRBV7-9
CDR3 DNA: TGTGCCAGCAGCTTGGGCAGGGTGAACACTGAAGCTTTCTTT
CDR3 protein: CASSLGRVNTEAFF

clone size: NA
D gene: NA
J gene: TRBJ1-1
V gene: TRBV2
CDR3 DNA: TGTGCCAGCAGTGCGTATCTAGGGGACACTGAAGCTTTCTTT
CDR3 protein: CASSAYLGDTEAFF

clone size: NA
D gene: NA
J gene: TRBJ2-7
V gene: TRBV30
CDR3 DNA: TGTGCCTGGAGGCTTTACGGTGTCCAGCAGTACTTC
CDR3 protein: CAWRLYGVQQYF

clone size: NA
D gene: NA
J gene: TRBJ2-3
V gene: TRBV9
CDR3 DNA: TGTGCCAGCAGCCCCGGACAAACCGTGGGTACGCAGTATTTT
CDR3 protein: CASSPGQTVGTQYF

clone size: NA
D gene: TRBD2
J gene: TRBJ2-5
V gene: TRBV19
CDR3 DNA: TGTGCCAGTACAAGCGGGAGGGCCGGGGAGACCCAGTACTTC
CDR3 protein: CASTSGRAGETQYF

clone size: NA
D gene: NA
J gene: TRBJ2-7
V gene: TRBV27
CDR3 DNA: TGTGCCAGCAGTCCCTCATTTGCTCCACACTACGAGCAGTACTTC
CDR3 protein: CASSPSFAPHYEQYF

clone size: NA
D gene: TRBD1
J gene: TRBJ2-5
V gene: TRBV5-1
CDR3 DNA: TGCGCCAGCAGCCTCTCGGGGACAGGGGAAGAGACCCAGTACTTC
CDR3 protein: CASSLSGTGEETQYF

clone size: NA
D gene: NA
J gene: TRBJ2-5
V gene: TRBV12-5
CDR3 DNA: TGTGCTAGTGGTTTGGATTGGGGAGGAGAGACCCAGTACTTC
CDR3 protein: CASGLDWGGETQYF

clone size: few
D gene: TRBD1
J gene: TRBJ2-7
V gene: TRBV7-9
CDR3 DNA: TGTGCCAGCAGCCTCCAAGGGACAGGGCTAAGCGAGCAGTACTTC
CDR3 protein: CASSLQGTGLSEQYF

clone size: NA
D gene: TRBD2
J gene: TRBJ2-2
V gene: TRBV27
CDR3 DNA: TGTGCCAGCAGTTTATTCGGACTAGCGGGAGAAAGTACCGGGGAGCTGTTTTTT
CDR3 protein: CASSLFGLAGESTGELFF

clone size: NA
D gene: NA
J gene: TRBJ1-1
V gene: TRBV18
CDR3 DNA: TGTGCCAGCTCACCTACAAACATGAACACTGAAGCTTTCTTT
CDR3 protein: CASSPTNMNTEAFF

clone size: NA
D gene: TRBD1
J gene: TRBJ1-2
V gene: TRBV4-3
CDR3 DNA: TGCGCCAGCAGCCAAGAATGGGGACAGGGAACTTATGGCTACACCTTC
CDR3 protein: CASSQEWGQGTYGYTF

clone size: NA
D gene: NA
J gene: TRBJ1-3
V gene: TRBV6-5
CDR3 DNA: TGTGCCAGCAGTGACGGGGTTTCTGGAAACACCATATATTTT
CDR3 protein: CASSDGVSGNTIYF

clone size: NA
D gene: NA
J gene: TRBJ2-3
V gene: TRBV4-2
CDR3 DNA: TGTGCCAGCAGCCAGCAATCGGGTCGGGGGGCGGGCATAGATACGCAGTATTTT
CDR3 protein: CASSQQSGRGAGIDTQYF

clone size: NA
D gene: NA
J gene: TRBJ2-5
V gene: TRBV7-8
CDR3 DNA: TGTGCCAGCAGCTTAGTTGGGGGTGGGGGCCTCCAAGAGACCCAGTACTTC
CDR3 protein: CASSLVGGGGLQETQYF

clone size: once
D gene: NA
J gene: TRBJ2-3
V gene: TRBV27
CDR3 DNA: TGTGCCAGCAGTTCCCCCCTGAGGACGGGGAGCACAGATACGCAGTATTTT
CDR3 protein: CASSSPLRTGSTDTQYF

clone size: once
D gene: NA
J gene: TRBJ2-3
V gene: TRBV27
CDR3 DNA: TGTGCCAGCAGTTTATCGGTAGGCACAGATACGCAGTATTTT
CDR3 protein: CASSLSVGTDTQYF

clone size: NA
D gene: TRBD2
J gene: TRBJ2-5
V gene: TRBV7-9
CDR3 DNA: TGTGCCAGCAGCTTAGGAGCGGGAGTGGGAGAGACCCAGTACTTC
CDR3 protein: CASSLGAGVGETQYF

clone size: NA
D gene: NA
J gene: TRBJ2-4
V gene: TRBV7-9
CDR3 DNA: TGTGCCAGCAGCTTGGGGCAGGGGCTAGCCAAAAACATTCAGTACTTC
CDR3 protein: CASSLGQGLAKNIQYF

clone size: NA
D gene: NA
J gene: TRBJ1-3
V gene: TRBV15
CDR3 DNA: TGTGCCACCAGCAGTCGGGGGATTGGAAACACCATATATTTT
CDR3 protein: CATSSRGIGNTIYF

clone size: once
D gene: TRBD1
J gene: TRBJ2-3
V gene: TRBV7-9
CDR3 DNA: TGTGCCAGCAGCCGCGACAGGGCCGCAGATACGCAGTATTTT
CDR3 protein: CASSRDRAADTQYF